These T cell receptor beta chains were read from a single sample in a study of OX40 agonist ivuxolimab in advanced cancers. Produced via immunoSEQ multiplex PCR; TCRdb's table is partial and in-frame only. The table has fewer than 100,000 clones, 70% to 85% seen once. This specimen was CD4+ or CD8+ T cells sorted from blood, taken in a trial of the OX40 agonist ivuxolimab. These TCRs come from an adult with an advanced solid tumor such as melanoma, head and neck, liver or kidney cancer. Each CDR3 is given with its conserved first and last residue.

V: TRBV10-3
CDR3: CAITKTDNTEAFF

V: TRBV18
CDR3: CASSSGGQGYSNQPQHF

V: TRBV7-2
CDR3: CASSTQAGGTYNEQFF

V: TRBV14
CDR3: CASSQDAGGRRTQYF

V: TRBV27
CDR3: CASSLSRTGRGNYGYTF

V: TRBV7-3
CDR3: CASSLSPDYEQYF

V: TRBV5-1
CDR3: CASSRLPAGGVETQYF

V: TRBV5-4
CDR3: CASSLDPVLNTEAFF

V: TRBV7-9
CDR3: CASSLGVASANTGELFF

V: TRBV30
CDR3: CAWRSGSSYEQYF

V: TRBV5-5
CDR3: CASSLNQGRGTEAFF

V: TRBV7-3
CDR3: CASSGYGELFF

V: TRBV18
CDR3: CASSPSNRNTEAFF

V: TRBV18
CDR3: CASSPAIVNQPQHF

V: TRBV30
CDR3: CAWKGWGALEKLFF

V: TRBV5-1
CDR3: CASSPVDSGANVLTF

V: TRBV7-2
CDR3: CASSLVQNTEAFF

V: TRBV6-1
CDR3: CASSENPGRSYGYTF

V: TRBV11-2
CDR3: CASSLDGNAGGQETQYF

V: TRBV5-4
CDR3: CASSLSLGVHNEQFF

V: TRBV7-3
CDR3: CASSSDQISSGGVHEQFF

V: TRBV7-2
CDR3: CASSPTGGPTETQYF

V: TRBV13
CDR3: CASSLGQRYGYTF

V: TRBV29-1
CDR3: CSLRDGKTEAFF

V: TRBV6-4
CDR3: CASRLSGVANYGYTF

V: TRBV5-1
CDR3: CASKQGFAGTGELFF

V: TRBV5-1
CDR3: CASSSGAVNGELFF

V: TRBV5-1
CDR3: CASSPDRTNTEAFF

V: TRBV7-7
CDR3: CASSLEQGRELFF